Listed below are T cell receptor beta chains from one sample, sequenced in a study. Via MiXCR, TCRdb re-called the RT-PCR reads, giving one row per CDR3 protein. The sample yields hundreds of thousands of distinct CDR3 sequences, approximately 14% seen once. Sequencing was carried out using memory CD4+ T cells from blood. The receptor set was obtained from a female donor in good health, serving as a healthy control. The CDR3 runs from the conserved cysteine through the conserved F or W. A D gene is named only where the DNA matches it firmly. Part of the rows lack a size; the others show once, few, many or a class for expanded clones.

>.|TRBJ1-2|TRBV7-2|.
TGTGCCAGTTCGATAGGGACTGCCCCACTTGGCTACACCTTC
CASSIGTAPLGYTF
>.|TRBJ1-5|TRBV27|.
TGTGCCAGCAGTTTATTACCTGGATCTGGGAATCAGCCCCAGCATTTT
CASSLLPGSGNQPQHF
>many|TRBJ2-3|TRBV29-1|.
TGCAGCGTTGAATGGATAGATACGCAGTATTTT
CSVEWIDTQYF
>.|TRBJ2-7|TRBV12-3/TRBV12-4|.
TGTGCCAGCAGGGCGAGGACGGGCGAGCAGTACTTC
CASRARTGEQYF
>few|TRBJ2-2|TRBV7-2|TRBD2
TGTGCCAGCAGCTTGGGGACTAGTTGGGTCGGGGAGCTGTTTTTT
CASSLGTSWVGELFF
>.|TRBJ1-3|TRBV7-2|.
TGTGCCAGCAGCTTCAGTGCAGGGGTCGGAAACACCATATATTTT
CASSFSAGVGNTIYF
>many|TRBJ1-1|TRBV5-1|.
TGCGCCAGCAGCTACTCGAGGGGTGACACTGAAGCTTTCTTT
CASSYSRGDTEAFF
>few|TRBJ2-3|TRBV7-2|TRBD2
TGTGCCAGCAGCCGACAGCGGGAGAGCACAGATACGCAGTATTTT
CASSRQRESTDTQYF
>.|TRBJ2-7|TRBV20-1|.
TGCAGTGCTAGAGATATTAAGGTAGCGTCCTACGAGCAGTACTTC
CSARDIKVASYEQYF
>many|TRBJ2-1|TRBV5-1|TRBD2
TGCGCCAGCAGCTTGGGCGGGAGTCGGGACAATGAGCAGTTCTTC
CASSLGGSRDNEQFF
>few|TRBJ2-7|TRBV20-1|TRBD1
TGCAGTGCTCACTCTTTAGGACAGGGGTCATCCTACGAGCAGTACTTC
CSAHSLGQGSSYEQYF
>.|TRBJ1-1|TRBV5-1|.
TGCGCCAGCAGCTTGTCAGGAAACAAACGGAACACTGAAGCTTTCTTT
CASSLSGNKRNTEAFF
>many|TRBJ1-2|TRBV29-1|.
TGCAGCGTGGCGGACAGCTGGAATGGTATCGACTACACCTTC
CSVADSWNGIDYTF
>few|TRBJ2-1|TRBV5-1|TRBD2
TGCGCCAGCAGCCCGGGGGGGGCTAGCGAATACAATGAGCAGTTCTTC
CASSPGGASEYNEQFF
>.|TRBJ1-4|TRBV14|TRBD1
TGTGCCAGCAGCCAAAGGACAGGGAGTAATGAAAAACTGTTTTTT
CASSQRTGSNEKLFF
>few|TRBJ1-4|TRBV4-2|.
TGTGCCAGCAGCCAAGATCGGCAGGGAGGTGAAAAACTGTTTTTT
CASSQDRQGGEKLFF
>few|TRBJ2-3|TRBV6-5|TRBD2
TGTGCCAGCAGAGATAGCGGGGGGGCCAGGGATACGCAGTATTTT
CASRDSGGARDTQYF
>few|TRBJ1-4|TRBV15|TRBD1
TGTGCCACCAGCAGTAGACAGGGTACTAATGAAAAACTGTTTTTT
CATSSRQGTNEKLFF
>few|TRBJ2-3|TRBV20-1|TRBD1
TGCAGTGCTAAGGACAGGGGGGGCACAGATACGCAGTATTTT
CSAKDRGGTDTQYF
>.|TRBJ1-1|TRBV6-6|.
TGTGCCAGCAGTCAACGACGGACGATGAACACTGAAGCTTTCTTT
CASSQRRTMNTEAFF
>few|TRBJ2-3|TRBV7-9|.
TGTGCCAGCAGCTTACTGCTGGGGAGCACAGATACGCAGTATTTT
CASSLLLGSTDTQYF
>.|TRBJ2-1|TRBV9|.
TGTGCCAGCAGCGCTATTTCGGGCGGGGCCTCCTACAATGAGCAGTTCTTC
CASSAISGGASYNEQFF
>many|TRBJ1-1|TRBV7-9|.
TGTGCCAGCAGTACAATGAACACTGAAGCTTTCTTT
CASSTMNTEAFF
>.|TRBJ1-2|TRBV20-1|.
TGCAGTGCTCATGTGACAGGCGACTGGGCGTCATATGGCTACACCTTC
CSAHVTGDWASYGYTF
>many|TRBJ2-2|TRBV6-2/TRBV6-3|.
TGTGCCAGCACCGATTCGTGGGAGCTGTTTTTT
CASTDSWELFF
>.|TRBJ2-3|TRBV6-5|.
TGTGTTAGCAGTTACGGAGATACGCAGTATTTT
CVSSYGDTQYF
>.|TRBJ2-3|TRBV28|.
TGTGCCAGCAGCAAACCGGGAACCATCACAGATACGCAGTATTTT
CASSKPGTITDTQYF
>.|TRBJ2-5|TRBV29-1|.
TGCAGCGTTGATAGTAGGGGGAGGCGCCAAGAGACCCAGTACTTC
CSVDSRGRRQETQYF
>many|TRBJ2-1|TRBV7-2|.
TGTGCCAGCAGCCAACAGTACCTCTACAATGAGCAGTTCTTC
CASSQQYLYNEQFF
>.|TRBJ1-1|TRBV27|.
TGTGCCAGCAGTTTAGGCGCGGGGGGCGCGGTTAGTGAAGCTTTCTTT
CASSLGAGGAVSEAFF
>many|TRBJ2-5|TRBV10-3|.
TGTGCCATCAGCTCGACTAGAGAGGGGCCCCAGTACTTC
CAISSTREGPQYF
>many|TRBJ2-6|TRBV15|.
TGTGCCACCAGCAGAGATTGGACTGGGGCCAACGTCCTGACTTTC
CATSRDWTGANVLTF
>.|TRBJ2-1|TRBV12-3/TRBV12-4|TRBD1
TGTGCCAGCAGGGCAGGGGGTTCCCACAATGAGCAGTTCTTC
CASRAGGSHNEQFF
>few|TRBJ2-1|TRBV3-1|.
TGTGCCAGCCGGGGGATTGGGGATGAGCAGTTCTTC
CASRGIGDEQFF
>many|TRBJ1-1|TRBV7-8|.
TGTGCCAGCAGCTTGACCCTAATGGGCACTGAAGCTTTCTTT
CASSLTLMGTEAFF
>.|TRBJ1-5|TRBV25-1|.
TGTGCCAGCAGTGAAGCGGGGAATCAGCCCCAGCATTTT
CASSEAGNQPQHF
>many|TRBJ1-4|TRBV20-1|.
TGCAGTGCTAGACTGACAGGAGGGGGTCGTAGTGAAAAACTGTTTTTT
CSARLTGGGRSEKLFF
>.|TRBJ1-3|TRBV12-3/TRBV12-4|.
TGTGCCAGCAGTTTTAAGACGACCATATATTTT
CASSFKTTIYF
>many|TRBJ2-1|TRBV5-1|TRBD1
TGCGCCAGCAGCTTGGTGGACAGGCAATACAATGAGCAGTTCTTC
CASSLVDRQYNEQFF
>few|TRBJ2-2|TRBV20-1|TRBD2
TGCAGTGCTAGAGGACTAGCGGGGAACACCGGGGAGCTGTTTTTT
CSARGLAGNTGELFF
>.|TRBJ2-1|TRBV7-9|.
TGTGCCAGCAGCCCCATTGGCCGCGACTACAATGAGCAGTTCTTC
CASSPIGRDYNEQFF
>.|TRBJ2-7|TRBV7-9|.
TGTGCCAGCAGCCCCCGGCCCAGGGGTGAGAACTACGAGCAGTACTTC
CASSPRPRGENYEQYF
>.|TRBJ2-4|TRBV28|TRBD2
TGTGCCAGCAGTGACCCGGGGGGAAACATTCAGTACTTC
CASSDPGGNIQYF
>.|TRBJ2-7|TRBV5-6|.
TGTGCCAGCATCCGACCGACGATCGAGCAGTACTTC
CASIRPTIEQYF
>.|TRBJ2-3|TRBV3-1|TRBD2
TGTGCCAGCAGCCCTTTCTTGTGGGACTACTATAGCACAGATACGCAGTATTTT
CASSPFLWDYYSTDTQYF
>.|TRBJ1-2|TRBV10-3|TRBD1
TGTGCCATCGTAGGACAGGGTGAAGGCTACACCTTC
CAIVGQGEGYTF
>.|TRBJ1-4|TRBV20-1|.
TGCAGTGCTAGAGACGCGCTGGCGGGGGGTACTAATGAAAAACTGTTTTTT
CSARDALAGGTNEKLFF
>.|TRBJ2-1|TRBV12-3/TRBV12-4|TRBD2
TGTGCCAGCAGCCTCAGACTAGCGTCAGACCGTCGAAAAGGGCAGTTCTTC
CASSLRLASDRRKGQFF